This TCR beta chain was found in a study of CD8+CD57+ T cells in acquired aplastic anemia. On the study more broadly: Sorted CD4+ and CD8+ cells yielded about 2.9 ug of DNA on average. Mean read depth for CD4+ cells from healthy donors was about 9.9 million. Whole-study results and caveats: Both patients and controls carried the same twenty-nine CD8+ CDR3 sequences.

This clonotype was observed a handful of times. Its matching antigen is unknown. TCR beta VDJ and CDR3 were profiled, and genomic DNA was the template. TCRdb fed the reads into MiXCR, producing one record per CDR3 protein. Of some 130,000 distinct CDR3 sequences listed, around two fifths are singletons. CDR1 and CDR2 from the germline V gene are LNHNV and YYDKDF (reference sequence). V shed 4 bases and J 2 bases; nucleotides not matched to a gene: 14. There are 17 residues in the CDR3. This TCR came from a human donor in good health, serving as a control. The rearrangement joins TRBV15 to TRBJ2-7; 7 nucleotides agree with TRBD2. The sample consisted of sorted CD4+, CD8+, or CD8+CD57+ T cells (not recorded which) from PBMCs. The CDR3 DNA is TGTGCCACCAGCACCATCGCGGGGGATCTGGGTCCCTACGAGCAGTACTTC. Protein product: CATSTIAGDLGPYEQYF.